This T cell receptor beta chain was captured by sequencing in a study of early T cells in non-severe SARS-CoV-2 infection. Study overall: Bulk RNA isolated from unsorted whole blood underwent sequencing; chains were not paired. The study's findings and limits: Matching with VDJdb favored anti-spike CD8 responses (missing private and CD4 specificities).

This clonotype was seen many times. Its specificity is unknown. Compared with germline, one end of the junction differs, possibly owing to a read error. CDR1 MNHEY and CDR2 SMNVEV come from the germline V gene (reference sequence). The CDR3 sequence is 17 residues long. The TCR library protocol attached unique molecular identifiers to the individual cDNA molecules. TCRdb recomputed calls from the 5' RACE reads with MiXCR, one row per CDR3 protein. This table holds 68,000 or so distinct CDR3 sequences, over 9% found once. V usage is TRBV27 and J usage is TRBJ2-1; maybe TRBD2 (6 bases). The sequencing input was whole blood. The clonotype comes from an adult who was a healthcare worker with PCR-confirmed SARS-CoV-2 infection or an uninfected control (not recorded which). CDR3 DNA: TGTGCCAGCAGTTTCCCCCCTCAGGAGGGATCCTACAATGAACAGTTCTTC. Protein: CASSFPPQEGSYNEQFF.